Following are 13 T cell receptor beta chains from one sample sequenced in a study of CD8 T cells in ankylosing spondylitis. For these receptors, no antigen is known. One entry per CDR3 protein results from TCRdb running MiXCR on the 5' RACE reads. The table shows about 800,000 distinct CDR3 sequences, with 10% to 15% occurring only once. Findings and caveats of the study: Roughly 8 highly homologous variants formed a TCR beta motif that appeared characteristic of ankylosing spondylitis blood.

Sequencing was done on a sample of blood, either unsorted or a sorted T cell fraction (not recorded which). The receptors were sampled from a male donor with ankylosing spondylitis.

The rearrangement uses TRBV29-1 and TRBJ2-7; D is possibly TRBD2 (6 bases). V dropped 4 bases and J dropped 7 bases, with 20 bases sitting between them. The length of the CDR3 is 14 residues. Germline V gene data show CDR1 as SQVTM and CDR2 as ANQGSEA. The CDR3 DNA reads TGCAGCGTTGGGCACCGACTAGTACCGTGGGAGCAGTACTTC. Residues: CSVGHRLVPWEQYF.

This clonotype was counted a few times. This rearrangement joins TRBV5-1 to TRBJ2-3, with 9 positions matching TRBD1. Germline trimming cut 7 bases from V and 0 bases from J; bases unmatched to any gene: 3. The germline CDR1 and CDR2 sequences are SGHRS and YFSETQ. The length of the CDR3 is 14 residues. CDR3 protein: CASRGTGSTDTQYF. The CDR3 bases are TGCGCCAGCCGCGGGACAGGGAGCACAGATACGCAGTATTTT.

The chain couples TRBV5-4 to TRBJ2-7; 9 bases are a match to TRBD1. With 4 bases clipped from V and 5 bases from J, the junction kept 4 bases outside the gene matches. CDR1 is SGHNT, CDR2 YYREEE, per germline (reference sequence). The CDR3 is 13 amino acids. The CDR3 loop reads CASSIQGADEQYF. The CDR3 region has the DNA TGTGCCAGCAGCATACAGGGGGCGGACGAGCAGTACTTC.

This clonotype was counted a few times. The V call is TRBV20-1, the J call TRBJ2-1, with 7 bases fitting TRBD2. In germline, CDR1 is DFQATT, CDR2 SNEGSKA (reference sequence). This CDR3 contains 13 residues. Trimming at V came to 4 bases and at J to 2 bases, leaving 2 bases not matched to a gene. CDR3 in amino acids: CSATRGAYNEQFF. The CDR3 DNA reads TGCAGTGCTACCCGGGGGGCCTACAATGAGCAGTTCTTC.

This clonotype has only a few counts. This rearrangement joins TRBV25-1 to TRBJ2-7; possibly TRBD1 or TRBD2 for D (5 bases each). V lost 4 bases, J lost 5 bases, and 9 bases lay in between. This CDR3 has 12 amino acids. The germline gives CDR1 MGHDK, CDR2 SYGVNS. The CDR3 protein is CASSVWGNEQYF. The CDR3 DNA reads as TGTGCCAGCAGTGTATGGGGGAACGAGCAGTACTTC.

The genes are TRBV7-9 and TRBJ1-1, with TRBD1 as a possible D gene (5 bases). Per germline, CDR1 SEHNR and CDR2 FQNEAQ (reference sequence). The V end was cut by 5 bases, the J end by 0 bases, with 13 bases between. This CDR3 is built from 15 residues. The CDR3 DNA sequence: TGTGCCAGCAGCCCCCCAAAGGGGATGAACACTGAAGCTTTCTTT. Amino acids: CASSPPKGMNTEAFF.

This sequence joins TRBV5-5 and TRBJ2-1; 13 bases match TRBD2. V lost 4 bases and J lost 2; bases outside the gene matches: 3. CDR1 is SGHKS, CDR2 YYEKEE, per germline (reference sequence). CDR3 size: 16 residues. The CDR3 loop reads CASSGGLAGTYNEQFF. CDR3 sequence (DNA): TGTGCCAGCAGCGGGGGACTAGCGGGAACCTACAATGAGCAGTTCTTC. The variable domain in full, with the rest retrieved from reference TRBV5-5 and TRBJ2-1, is DAGVTQSPTHLIKTRGQQVTLRCSPISGHKSVSWYQQVLGQGPQFIFQYYEKEERGRGNFPDRFSARQFPNYSSELNVNALLLGDSALYLCASSGGLAGTYNEQFFGPGTRLTVL.

This clonotype came up many times. J is TRBJ2-7 and V is TRBV20-1, with D possibly matching TRBD2 (5 bases). V gave up 3 bases and J gave up 12 bases, with 12 bases separating them. The CDR3 runs 10 residues. CDR1 and CDR2 (germline): DFQATT, SNEGSKA (reference sequence). The CDR3 loop reads CSASRDGLYF. Written as DNA, the CDR3 is TGCAGTGCTAGTCGAGACGGACTGTACTTC.

The V and J genes are TRBV6-1 and TRBJ2-5, with D hard to call. The V gene's germline CDR1 is MNHNS and CDR2 SASEGT. Trimming shortened V by 1 base and J by 4 bases, and 10 bases separated the two germline ends. This CDR3 spans 14 amino acids. The DNA for the CDR3 is TGTGCCAGCAGTGAAGATTGGGTCCTAGAGACCCAGTACTTC. It codes for CASSEDWVLETQYF.

The gene calls are TRBV7-9 and TRBJ1-3; D call uncertain. Trimming shortened V by 0 bases and J by 0 bases, and 9 bases separated the two germline ends. The length of the CDR3 is 16 residues. Germline lookup yields CDR1 SEHNR and CDR2 FQNEAQ (reference sequence). In DNA form, the CDR3 reads TGTGCCAGCAGCTTAGCGGTTACGGCCTCTGGAAACACCATATATTTT. Protein: CASSLAVTASGNTIYF.

This clonotype was picked up a small number of times. V is TRBV6-1 and J is TRBJ1-2, with 8 bases lining up with TRBD1. CDR1 is MNHNS, CDR2 SASEGT, per germline. The CDR3 has 13 residues. Trimming took 6 bases from V and 6 from J; bases not matched to a gene: 6. CDR3 nucleotide sequence: TGTGCCAGCAGGACAGGGGTGAAAGATGGCTACACCTTC. This codes for CASRTGVKDGYTF.

The rearrangement joins TRBV28 to TRBJ2-2, with 7 nucleotides matching TRBD2. Trimming cost V 6 bases and J 4 bases; bases outside gene matches: 14. CDR3 size: 17 residues. Germline-derived CDR1 and CDR2 are MDHEN and SYDVKM. The CDR3 nucleotides read TGTGCCAGCAGCCGGTCGGGGGGAGCGCTTAGCACCGGGGAGCTGTTTTTT. Its translation: CASSRSGGALSTGELFF.

This clonotype was seen ten or more times. This chain links TRBV11-2 with TRBJ2-3; 15 bases align to TRBD2. Germline loops: CDR1 SGHAT, CDR2 FQNNGV. After removal of 4 bases from V and 2 bases from J, the junction contained 4 bases not matched to a gene. This CDR3 has 17 amino acids. The CDR3 DNA is TGTGCCAGCAGCTGGGGACTAGCGGGAGGATACACAGATACGCAGTATTTT. The encoded protein is CASSWGLAGGYTDTQYF. The variable domain in full, completed from reference TRBV11-2 and TRBJ2-3, reads EAGVAQSPRYKIIEKRQSVAFWCNPISGHATLYWYQQILGQGPKLLIQFQNNGVVDDSQLPKDRFSAERLKGVDSTLKIQPAKLEDSAVYLCASSWGLAGGYTDTQYFGPGTRLTVL.